One T cell receptor (beta chain) is described in this entry. The sample belongs to a study of T-cell reconstitution after alpha-beta-depleted transplantation in children. V lost 4 bases to trimming and J lost 7 bases; unmatched junction nucleotides: 4. This CDR3 is 14 amino acids long. CDR1 and CDR2 (germline): SGHTA, FQGNSA. Unique molecular identifiers were used in preparing the TCRbeta library. Using its own MiXCR run on the PCR reads, TCRdb lists one record per CDR3 protein. Of about 360,000 distinct CDR3 sequences in the sample, roughly 13% are singletons; the top ten hold around 4.5%. This sequence was found in a human donor who donated a stem cell graft to a child with Fanconi anemia. The source was PBMCs, collected from the stem cell graft. The V and J genes are TRBV7-2 and TRBJ2-1, with 10 bases matching TRBD2. The CDR3 DNA follows: TGTGCCAGCAGCTCGACTAGCGGGCTAAATGAGCAGTTCTTC. This gives the protein CASSSTSGLNEQFF.